Many counts were recorded for the clone carrying this TCR beta chain. Its antigen is not known. Individually, TCR cDNA molecules were each labelled with a unique molecular identifier. TCRdb ran MiXCR on the 5' RACE reads and lists one entry per CDR3 protein. The table shows roughly 120,000 distinct CDR3 sequences, with roughly an eighth occurring only once. The CDR3 consists of 13 residues. V was trimmed by 9 bases and J by 4 bases, leaving 15 bases between them. Germline assignment: CDR1 MDHEN and CDR2 SYDVKM. This entry belongs to a study of spatial heterogeneity in lung cancer. Study at large: After resection, follow-up PBMC samples were sequenced when available, at a median of roughly two years later. In the raw reads, each unique TCR and UMI combination was present more than ten times on average. Study-level results: Whereas they appeared in blood less at follow-up, ubiquitous expanded tumor TCRs appeared there more at resection.

The time point denotes: blood at routine non-recurrence follow-up after resection. Researchers sequenced whole RNA taken from tumor, nontumor lung or frozen PBMC without sorting. The clonotype comes from a male donor with early-stage non-small cell lung cancer. The chain joins TRBV28 to TRBJ2-5, with D perhaps TRBD1 (6 bases). This specimen was PBMCs, taken at follow-up. CDR3 coding DNA: TGTGCCAGTAGGGTACAGGGCCTAGAGACCCAGTACTTC. Translating it yields CASRVQGLETQYF.